The next 2 T cell receptor beta chains were all read from a single sample in a study of T cell clonality in common variable immunodeficiency. This table comes from immunoSEQ multiplex PCR, and its TCRdb copy is limited to in-frame clones, with some not included. Altogether roughly 43,000 clones were found in the sample, and no singletons occur. Sequenced input: peripheral blood mononuclear cells. The receptors were gathered from a person aged 18 to 75 in good health.

The sample holds many counts of this clone. The missing CDR3 end, 3 residues past where the read stops, is filled in from the germline J gene. The V and J genes are TRBV28 and TRBJ2-7, with 8 bases matching TRBD1. The germline gives CDR1 MDHEN, CDR2 SYDVKM. This CDR3 has 15 amino acids. Trimming at V came to 6 bases and at J to 0 bases, leaving 7 bases not matched to a gene. Here the CDR3 reads CASSPTGVNSYEQYF. The sequenced CDR3 bases are TGTGCCAGCAGCCCGACAGGGGTGAACTCCTACGAG.

Many counts were recorded for this clone. The CDR3 end falls 3 residues outside the read, so it is completed with the germline J gene. The J gene is TRBJ2-5, the V gene TRBV10-1; weak D call: TRBD1 (7 bases). The germline V and J ends were trimmed by 6 bases and 3 bases, with 14 bases remaining between them. CDR1 WNHNN and CDR2 SYGVQD come from the germline V gene (reference sequence). The CDR3 loop spans 14 amino acids. Here the CDR3 reads CASSAGQRKETQYF. The part of the CDR3 DNA that was read is TGCGCCAGCAGCGCGGGACAGCGCAAAGAGACC.